A single sample gave rise to the 8 T cell receptor beta chains below, sequenced in a study of shared clonotypes between healthy human individuals. TCRdb's table, derived via immunoSEQ multiplex PCR, lists solely in-frame clones and lacks some. Of about a million clones in the sample, approximately 77% are singletons; the top ten hold over 0.8%. The source material was memory CD4+ T cells from PBMCs. Noted subset: CD45RA-negative fraction. The receptors derive from a man aged 18 to 35 in good health. Some clones in this sample may be carry-over from other donors' samples.

The V gene is TRBV18, the J gene TRBJ1-5, with 7 bases aligning to TRBD1. CDR3 length: 15 residues. The germline V gene encodes CDR1 KGHSH and CDR2 LQKENI. The V and J ends lost 3 bases and 3 bases, in that order; junction bases with no gene match: 5. CDR3 coding DNA: TGTGCCAGCTCACCTCAGGGGGGGGTCAATCAGCCCCAGCATTTT. It specifies CASSPQGGVNQPQHF. Combining the CDR3 with reference TRBV18 and TRBJ1-5 gives the whole variable domain NAGVMQNPRHLVRRRGQEARLRCSPMKGHSHVYWYRQLPEEGLKFMVYLQKENIIDESGMPKERFSAEFPKEGPSILRIQQVVRGDSAAYFCASSPQGGVNQPQHFGDGTRLSIL.

This clone was seen repeatedly, ten times or more. This chain links TRBV28 with TRBJ2-3; D is possibly TRBD2 (6 bases). CDR3 size: 15 residues. Germline V lookup: CDR1 MDHEN, CDR2 SYDVKM. Trimming left V 3 bases short and J 2 bases short, with 12 bases between. CDR3 in DNA: TGTGCCAGCAGTTTGGCGGGGAACCCCACAGATACGCAGTATTTT. The encoded protein is CASSLAGNPTDTQYF.

This chain uses TRBV19 with TRBJ2-2; no firm D call. Trimming cost V 5 bases and J 1 base, with 11 bases left between them. Germline CDR1 LNHDA, CDR2 SQIVND (reference sequence). The CDR3 extends over 15 amino acids. The CDR3 coding sequence is TGTGCCAGTAGTTTTAGAATTGGGAACACCGGGGAGCTGTTTTTT. This encodes CASSFRIGNTGELFF.

The chain is built from TRBV2 and TRBJ2-7; 9 bases are shared with TRBD2. The CDR3 sequence is 14 residues long. V shed 7 bases, J shed 5 bases, and the junction held 9 bases outside the gene matches. Germline CDR1 is SNHLY and CDR2 is FYNNEI. Here the CDR3 reads CASKVAGESNEQYF. The CDR3 DNA follows: TGTGCCAGCAAAGTAGCGGGAGAGTCTAACGAGCAGTACTTC.

V gene TRBV2 combines with J gene TRBJ1-2; D gene ambiguous. The germline CDR1 and CDR2 sequences are SNHLY and FYNNEI. The V and J ends lost 7 bases and 5 bases respectively, with 20 bases between them. CDR3 length: 15 amino acids. The chain's CDR3 is CASISQALNGYGYTF. The CDR3 bases are TGTGCCAGCATCTCGCAGGCCTTGAATGGGTATGGCTACACCTTC.

The rearrangement joins TRBV28 to TRBJ2-6; D is ambiguous. Trimming took 8 bases from V and 1 from J, leaving 6 bases between them. The CDR3 has 13 residues. The germline V gene encodes CDR1 MDHEN and CDR2 SYDVKM. The CDR3 nucleotides are TGTGCCAGCCTCTCGTCTGGGGCCAACGTCCTGACTTTC. Protein sequence: CASLSSGANVLTF.

The J gene is TRBJ1-4, the V gene TRBV7-2, with 7 bases that match TRBD1. The CDR3 is 17 residues long. From germline, CDR1 is SGHTA and CDR2 FQGNSA. The J segment lost 7 bases and the V segment lost 4 bases, leaving 15 bases of the junction unmatched. CDR3 sequence reads: CASSSGQEPRLREKLFF. The CDR3 nucleotides are TGTGCCAGCAGCTCAGGACAGGAACCACGGTTGCGTGAAAAACTGTTTTTT.

The chain has TRBV14 and TRBJ1-1; no reliable D call. Per the germline V gene, CDR1 is SGHDN and CDR2 is FVKESK. The CDR3 is 14 amino acids. Between the trimmed V and J ends, which lost 1 base and 4 bases, there was a span of 10 bases. As DNA, the CDR3 is TGTGCCAGCAGCCAAGCGGGGTACGGCACTGAAGCTTTCTTT. It codes for CASSQAGYGTEAFF.